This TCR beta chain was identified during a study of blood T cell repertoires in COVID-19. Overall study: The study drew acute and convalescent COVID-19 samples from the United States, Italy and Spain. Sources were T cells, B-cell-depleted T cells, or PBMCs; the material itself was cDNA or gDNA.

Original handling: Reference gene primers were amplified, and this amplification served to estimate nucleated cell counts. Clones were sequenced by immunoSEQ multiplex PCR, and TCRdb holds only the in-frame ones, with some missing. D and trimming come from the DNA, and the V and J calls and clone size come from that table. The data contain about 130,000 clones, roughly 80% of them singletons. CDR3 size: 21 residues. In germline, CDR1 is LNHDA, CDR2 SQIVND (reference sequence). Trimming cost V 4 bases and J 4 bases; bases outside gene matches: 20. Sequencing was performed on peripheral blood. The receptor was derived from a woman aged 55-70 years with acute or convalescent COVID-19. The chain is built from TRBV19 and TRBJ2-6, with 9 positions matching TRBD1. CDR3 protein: CASSTGPGTGFYSSGANVLTF. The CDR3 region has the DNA TGTGCCAGTAGTACCGGCCCCGGGACAGGGTTTTATTCATCCGGGGCCAACGTCCTGACTTTC.